The text below deals with one T cell receptor (beta chain). The data stem from a study of OX40 agonist ivuxolimab in advanced cancers. Assay: immunoSEQ multiplex PCR; the TCRdb copy retains only in-frame clones and omits some. Here the sample spans about 66,000 clones, 75% to 90% being singletons. The germline gives CDR1 SGDLS, CDR2 YYNGEE. CDR3 length: 16 residues. Trimming pared 0 bases from V and 2 bases from J, leaving 12 bases between. Sequenced here: CD4+ or CD8+ T cells sorted from blood, sampled in a trial of the OX40 agonist ivuxolimab. The chain is built from TRBV9 and TRBJ1-3, with no clear D. The receptor's source is an adult with an advanced solid tumor such as melanoma, head and neck, liver or kidney cancer. The CDR3 here is CASSVGPTTTGNTIYF. DNA of the CDR3: TGTGCCAGCAGCGTAGGGCCCACGACAACTGGAAACACCATATATTTT.